This T cell receptor (beta chain) was captured by sequencing in a study of technical replicates of blood from a handful of donors. The table came from immunoSEQ multiplex PCR; TCRdb's copy has only in-frame clones and leaves some out. The table has about 44,000 clones, 96% seen once. CDR1 is SGHDT and CDR2 is YYEEEE in the germline V gene. This CDR3 has 17 amino acids. Germline trimming cut 4 bases from V and 5 bases from J; bases unmatched to any gene: 18. The receptor was derived from a human donor in good health. This sequence joins TRBV5-6 and TRBJ2-7; 7 positions match TRBD1. Material: T cells isolated from PBMCs. CDR3 in amino acids: CASSPSPPGQKTHEQYF. CDR3 sequence (DNA): TGTGCCAGCAGCCCATCACCCCCGGGACAGAAAACCCACGAGCAGTACTTC.